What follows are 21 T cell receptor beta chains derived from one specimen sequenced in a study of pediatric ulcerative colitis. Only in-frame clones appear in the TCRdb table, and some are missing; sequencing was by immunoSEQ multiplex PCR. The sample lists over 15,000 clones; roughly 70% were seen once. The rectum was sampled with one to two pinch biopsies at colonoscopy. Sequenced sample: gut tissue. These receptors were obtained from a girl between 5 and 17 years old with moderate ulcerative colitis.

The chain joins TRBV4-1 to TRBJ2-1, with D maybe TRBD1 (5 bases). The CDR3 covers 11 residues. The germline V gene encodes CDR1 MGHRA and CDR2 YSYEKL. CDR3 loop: CRRRTGNEQFF. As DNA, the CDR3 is TGCAGGCGGAGAACAGGAAATGAGCAGTTCTTC.

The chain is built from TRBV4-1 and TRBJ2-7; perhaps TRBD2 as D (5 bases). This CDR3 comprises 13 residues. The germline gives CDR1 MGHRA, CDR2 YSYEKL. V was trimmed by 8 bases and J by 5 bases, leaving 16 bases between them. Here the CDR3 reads CASGPVGVDEQYF. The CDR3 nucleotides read TGCGCCAGCGGTCCTGTCGGGGTGGACGAGCAGTACTTC.

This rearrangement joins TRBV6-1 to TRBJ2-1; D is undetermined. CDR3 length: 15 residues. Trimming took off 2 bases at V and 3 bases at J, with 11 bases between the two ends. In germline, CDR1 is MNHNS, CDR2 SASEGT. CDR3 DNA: TGTGCCAGCAGTGAAAGGGCGGATTTCTACAATGAGCAGTTCTTC. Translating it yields CASSERADFYNEQFF.

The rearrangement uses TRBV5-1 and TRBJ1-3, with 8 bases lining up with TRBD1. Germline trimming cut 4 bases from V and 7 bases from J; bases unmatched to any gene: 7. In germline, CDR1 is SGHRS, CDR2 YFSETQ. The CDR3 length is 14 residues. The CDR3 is CASSATGQGNTIYF. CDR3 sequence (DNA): TGCGCCAGCAGCGCAACAGGACAGGGTAACACCATATATTTT. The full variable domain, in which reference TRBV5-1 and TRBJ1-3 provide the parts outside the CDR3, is KAGVTQTPRYLIKTRGQQVTLSCSPISGHRSVSWYQQTPGQGLQFLFEYFSETQRNKGNFPGRFSGRQFSNSRSEMNVSTLELGDSALYLCASSATGQGNTIYFGEGSWLTVV.

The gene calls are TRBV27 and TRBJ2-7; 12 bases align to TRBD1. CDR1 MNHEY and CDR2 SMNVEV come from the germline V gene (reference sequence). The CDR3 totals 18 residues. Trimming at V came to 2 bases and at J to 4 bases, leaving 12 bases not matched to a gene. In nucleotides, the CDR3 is TGTGCCAGCAGTTTAACAGGGGACAGGGGGCGCGATATATACGAGCAGTACTTC. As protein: CASSLTGDRGRDIYEQYF.

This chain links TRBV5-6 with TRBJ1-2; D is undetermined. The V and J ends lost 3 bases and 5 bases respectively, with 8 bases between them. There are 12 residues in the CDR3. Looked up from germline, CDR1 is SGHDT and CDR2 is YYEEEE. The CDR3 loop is CASSYADYGYTF. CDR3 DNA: TGTGCCAGCAGCTATGCGGATTATGGCTACACCTTC.

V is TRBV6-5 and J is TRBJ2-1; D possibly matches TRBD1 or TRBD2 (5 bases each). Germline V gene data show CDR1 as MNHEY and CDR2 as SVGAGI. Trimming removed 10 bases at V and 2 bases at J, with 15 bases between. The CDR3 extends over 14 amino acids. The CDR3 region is CATKAADTYNEQFF. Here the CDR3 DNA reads TGTGCCACCAAGGCAGCGGACACCTACAATGAGCAGTTCTTC.

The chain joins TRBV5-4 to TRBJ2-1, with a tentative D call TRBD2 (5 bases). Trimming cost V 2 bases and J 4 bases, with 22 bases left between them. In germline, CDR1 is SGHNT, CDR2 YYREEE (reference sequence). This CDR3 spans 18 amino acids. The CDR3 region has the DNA TGTGCCAGCAGCTTTGACGGGGTCGGGGAAGGGCCTTACAATGAGCAGTTCTTC. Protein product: CASSFDGVGEGPYNEQFF.

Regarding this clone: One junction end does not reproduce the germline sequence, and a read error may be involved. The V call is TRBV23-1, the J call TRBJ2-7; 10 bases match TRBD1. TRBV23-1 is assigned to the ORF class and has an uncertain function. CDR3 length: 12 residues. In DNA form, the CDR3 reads TGCGCCAGCAGCCCGACAGGGGGCGAGAAGTACTTC. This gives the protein CASSPTGGEKYF.

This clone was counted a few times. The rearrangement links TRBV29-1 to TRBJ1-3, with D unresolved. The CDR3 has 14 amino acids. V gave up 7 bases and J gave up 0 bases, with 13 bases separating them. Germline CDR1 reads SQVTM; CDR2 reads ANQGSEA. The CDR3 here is CSAGGGDSGNTIYF. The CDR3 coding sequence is TGCAGCGCCGGCGGTGGGGACTCTGGAAACACCATATATTTT.

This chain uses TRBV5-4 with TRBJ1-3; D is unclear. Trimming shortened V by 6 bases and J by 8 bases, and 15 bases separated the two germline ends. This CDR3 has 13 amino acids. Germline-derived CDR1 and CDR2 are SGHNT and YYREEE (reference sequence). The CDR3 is CASNGVGSDTIYF. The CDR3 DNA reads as TGTGCCAGCAACGGTGTGGGGTCGGACACCATATATTTT.

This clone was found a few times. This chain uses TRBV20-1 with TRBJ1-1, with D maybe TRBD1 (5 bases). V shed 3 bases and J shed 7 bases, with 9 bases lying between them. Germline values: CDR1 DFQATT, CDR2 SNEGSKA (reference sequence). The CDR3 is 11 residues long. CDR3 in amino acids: CSASRQIEAFF. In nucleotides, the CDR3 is TGCAGTGCTAGCCGACAGATTGAAGCTTTCTTT.

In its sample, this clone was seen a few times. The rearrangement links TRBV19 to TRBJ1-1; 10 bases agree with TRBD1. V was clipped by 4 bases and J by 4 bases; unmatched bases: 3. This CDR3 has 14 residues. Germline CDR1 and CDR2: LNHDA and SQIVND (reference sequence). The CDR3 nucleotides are TGTGCCAGTAGTAACCGGGACAGGGGCACTGAAGCTTTCTTT. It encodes CASSNRDRGTEAFF.

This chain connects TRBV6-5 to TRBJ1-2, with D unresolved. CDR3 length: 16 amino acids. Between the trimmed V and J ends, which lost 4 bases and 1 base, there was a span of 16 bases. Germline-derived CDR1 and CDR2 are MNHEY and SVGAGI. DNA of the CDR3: TGTGCCAGCAGTTCGGACCGATACTCCCTTAACTATGGCTACACCTTC. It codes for CASSSDRYSLNYGYTF.

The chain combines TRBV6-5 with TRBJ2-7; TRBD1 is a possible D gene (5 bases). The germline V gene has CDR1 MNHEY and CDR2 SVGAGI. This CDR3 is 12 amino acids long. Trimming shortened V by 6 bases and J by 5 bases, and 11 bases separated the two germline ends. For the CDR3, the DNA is TGTGCCAGCAGCCGCAGGGTCAACGAGCAGTACTTC. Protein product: CASSRRVNEQYF.

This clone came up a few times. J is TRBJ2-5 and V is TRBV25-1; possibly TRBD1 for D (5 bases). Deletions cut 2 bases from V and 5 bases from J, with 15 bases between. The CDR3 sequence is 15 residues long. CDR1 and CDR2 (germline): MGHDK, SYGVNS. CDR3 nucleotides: TGTGCCAGCAGTGAAATACGCGGACATTTGGAGACCCAGTACTTC. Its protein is CASSEIRGHLETQYF.

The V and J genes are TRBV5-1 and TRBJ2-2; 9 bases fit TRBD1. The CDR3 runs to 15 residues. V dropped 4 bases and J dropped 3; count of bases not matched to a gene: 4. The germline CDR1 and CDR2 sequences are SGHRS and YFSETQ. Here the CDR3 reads CASSPGQGDTGELFF. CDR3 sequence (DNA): TGCGCCAGCAGCCCGGGACAGGGAGACACCGGGGAGCTGTTTTTT.

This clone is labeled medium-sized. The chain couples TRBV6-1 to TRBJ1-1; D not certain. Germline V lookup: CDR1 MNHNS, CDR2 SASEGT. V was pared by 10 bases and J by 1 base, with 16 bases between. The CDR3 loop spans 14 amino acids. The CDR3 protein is CATENQNRNTEAFF. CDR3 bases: TGTGCCACCGAGAATCAAAACAGGAACACTGAAGCTTTCTTT.

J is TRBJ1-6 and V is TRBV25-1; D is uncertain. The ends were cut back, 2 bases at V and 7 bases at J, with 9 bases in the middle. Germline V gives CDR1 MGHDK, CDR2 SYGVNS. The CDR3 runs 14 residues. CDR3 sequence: CASSELEGNSPLHF. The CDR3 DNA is TGTGCCAGCAGTGAACTAGAAGGCAATTCACCCCTCCACTTT.

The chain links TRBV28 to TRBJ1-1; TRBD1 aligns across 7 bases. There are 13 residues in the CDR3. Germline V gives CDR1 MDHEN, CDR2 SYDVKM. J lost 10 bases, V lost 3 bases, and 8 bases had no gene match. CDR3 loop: CASSFLRQGRAFF. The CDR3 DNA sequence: TGTGCCAGCAGTTTCCTTAGACAGGGAAGAGCTTTCTTT.

Here the CDR3 reads CASSPTGAGYTDTQYF. CDR3 nucleotide sequence: TGTGCCAGCAGCCCGACAGGGGCGGGCTACACAGATACGCAGTATTTT. V is TRBV11-1 and J is TRBJ2-3; 8 bases align to TRBD1. Germline V gene lookup returns CDR1 SGHAT and CDR2 FQDESV (reference sequence). The CDR3 loop spans 16 amino acids. V trimming: 5 bases; J trimming: 2 bases; junction bases outside the gene matches: 9.